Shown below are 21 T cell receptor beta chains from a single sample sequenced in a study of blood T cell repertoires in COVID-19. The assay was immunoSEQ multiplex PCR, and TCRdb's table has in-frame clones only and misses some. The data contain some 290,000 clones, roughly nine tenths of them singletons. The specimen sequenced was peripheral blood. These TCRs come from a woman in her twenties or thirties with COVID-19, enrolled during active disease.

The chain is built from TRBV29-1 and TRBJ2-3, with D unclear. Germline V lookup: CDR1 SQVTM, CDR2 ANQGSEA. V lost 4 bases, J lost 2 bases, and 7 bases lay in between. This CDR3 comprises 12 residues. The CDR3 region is CSVAAVTDTQYF. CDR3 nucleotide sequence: TGCAGCGTTGCCGCAGTCACAGATACGCAGTATTTT.

As DNA, the CDR3 is TGTGCCAGCAGCCGCAGCGGGGGGCCGAGGAATGGCTACACCTTC. It translates to CASSRSGGPRNGYTF. The chain recombines TRBV11-2 with TRBJ1-2; D might be TRBD1 (6 bases). CDR3 length: 15 residues. V was trimmed by 5 bases and J by 6 bases, leaving 19 bases between them. The germline V gene has CDR1 SGHAT and CDR2 FQNNGV.

The CDR3, as DNA: TGTGCCAGCAGATCCCAGGGGAGCTCCTACGAGCAGTACTTC. This translates into CASRSQGSSYEQYF. J is TRBJ2-7 and V is TRBV28; possibly TRBD1 for D (6 bases). Trimming pared 6 bases from V and 0 bases from J, leaving 12 bases between. The CDR3 has 14 residues. Looked up from germline, CDR1 is MDHEN and CDR2 is SYDVKM.

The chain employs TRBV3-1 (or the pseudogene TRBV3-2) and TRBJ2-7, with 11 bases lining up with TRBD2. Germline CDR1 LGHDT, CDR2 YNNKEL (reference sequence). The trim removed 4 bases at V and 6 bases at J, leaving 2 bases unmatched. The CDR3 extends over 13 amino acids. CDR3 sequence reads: CASSRGLAGEQYF. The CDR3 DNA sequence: TGTGCCAGCAGCCGTGGACTAGCGGGCGAGCAGTACTTC.

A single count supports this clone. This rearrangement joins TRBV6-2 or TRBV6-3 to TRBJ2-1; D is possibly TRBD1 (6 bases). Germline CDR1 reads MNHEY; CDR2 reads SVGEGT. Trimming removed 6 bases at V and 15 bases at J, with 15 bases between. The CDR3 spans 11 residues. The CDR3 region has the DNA TGTGCCAGCAGCCAGCAGGGGTTGCCGTTCTTC. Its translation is CASSQQGLPFF.

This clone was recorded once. The CDR3 loop reads CASSYSPGQVYGYTF. The CDR3 DNA reads TGTGCCAGCAGTTACTCTCCGGGACAGGTCTATGGCTACACCTTC. The chain has TRBV6-5 and TRBJ1-2, with 8 bases lining up with TRBD1. The CDR3 has 15 amino acids. Germline V gene data show CDR1 as MNHEY and CDR2 as SVGAGI. The ends lost 0 bases at V and 4 bases at J; junction bases unmatched: 4.

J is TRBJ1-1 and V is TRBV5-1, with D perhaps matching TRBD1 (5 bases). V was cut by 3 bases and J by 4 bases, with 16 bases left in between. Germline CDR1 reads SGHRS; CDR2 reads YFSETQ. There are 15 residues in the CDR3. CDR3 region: CASSSGGGESTEAFF. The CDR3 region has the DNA TGCGCCAGCAGCTCGGGGGGAGGGGAAAGCACTGAAGCTTTCTTT.

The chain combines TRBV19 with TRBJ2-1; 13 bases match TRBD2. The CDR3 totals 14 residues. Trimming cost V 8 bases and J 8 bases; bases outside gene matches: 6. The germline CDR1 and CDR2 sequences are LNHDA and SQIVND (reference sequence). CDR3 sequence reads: CASRETSGRHEQFF. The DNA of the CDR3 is TGTGCCAGTCGGGAGACTAGCGGGAGGCATGAGCAGTTCTTC. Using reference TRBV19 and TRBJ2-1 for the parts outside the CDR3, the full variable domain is DGGITQSPKYLFRKEGQNVTLSCEQNLNHDAMYWYRQDPGQGLRLIYYSQIVNDFQKGDIAEGYSVSREKKESFPLTVTSAQKNPTAFYLCASRETSGRHEQFFGPGTRLTVL.

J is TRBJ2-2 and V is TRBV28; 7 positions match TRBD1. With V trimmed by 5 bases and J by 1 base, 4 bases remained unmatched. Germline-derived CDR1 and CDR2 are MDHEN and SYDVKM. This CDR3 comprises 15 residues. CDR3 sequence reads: CASSDRVGNTGELFF. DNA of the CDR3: TGTGCCAGCAGTGACAGGGTCGGGAACACCGGGGAGCTGTTTTTT.

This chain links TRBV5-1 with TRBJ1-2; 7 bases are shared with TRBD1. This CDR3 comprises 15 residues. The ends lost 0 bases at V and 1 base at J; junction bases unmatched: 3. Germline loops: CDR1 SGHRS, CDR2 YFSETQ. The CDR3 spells CASSLETGINYGYTF. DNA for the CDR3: TGCGCCAGCAGCTTGGAGACAGGGATTAACTATGGCTACACCTTC.

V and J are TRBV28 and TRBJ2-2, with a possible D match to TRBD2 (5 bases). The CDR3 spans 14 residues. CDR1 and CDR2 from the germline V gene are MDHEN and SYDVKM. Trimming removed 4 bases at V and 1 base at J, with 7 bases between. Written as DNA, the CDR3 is TGTGCCAGCAGTTCGGGAAGGAACACCGGGGAGCTGTTTTTT. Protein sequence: CASSSGRNTGELFF.

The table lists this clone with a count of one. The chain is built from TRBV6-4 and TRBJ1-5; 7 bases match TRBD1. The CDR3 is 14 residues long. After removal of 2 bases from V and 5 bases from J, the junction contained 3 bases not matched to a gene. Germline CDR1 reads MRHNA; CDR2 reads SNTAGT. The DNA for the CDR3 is TGTGCCAGCAGTGACAGGGGGCATGATCAGCCCCAGCATTTT. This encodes CASSDRGHDQPQHF.

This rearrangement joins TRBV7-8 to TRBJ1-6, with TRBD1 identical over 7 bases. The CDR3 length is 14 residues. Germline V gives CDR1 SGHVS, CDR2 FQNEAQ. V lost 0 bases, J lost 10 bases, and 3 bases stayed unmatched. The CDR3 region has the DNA TGTGCCAGCAGCTTAGCAGGCAGGGGGTCACCCCTCCACTTT. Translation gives CASSLAGRGSPLHF.

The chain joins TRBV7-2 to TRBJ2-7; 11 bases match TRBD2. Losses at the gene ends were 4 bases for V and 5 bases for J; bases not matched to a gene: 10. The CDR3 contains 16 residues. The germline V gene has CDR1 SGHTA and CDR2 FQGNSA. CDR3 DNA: TGTGCCAGCAGCTCCCTCCGACTAGCGGGACCTAACGAGCAGTACTTC. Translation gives CASSSLRLAGPNEQYF.

The CDR3: CASSGALGLAVTYEQYF. CDR3 bases: TGTGCCAGCAGCGGAGCTTTGGGGCTAGCGGTTACCTACGAGCAGTACTTC. The chain is built from TRBV28 and TRBJ2-7; 7 bases fit TRBD2. Trimming at V came to 6 bases and at J to 2 bases, leaving 16 bases not matched to a gene. The CDR3 covers 17 residues. The germline gives CDR1 MDHEN, CDR2 SYDVKM.

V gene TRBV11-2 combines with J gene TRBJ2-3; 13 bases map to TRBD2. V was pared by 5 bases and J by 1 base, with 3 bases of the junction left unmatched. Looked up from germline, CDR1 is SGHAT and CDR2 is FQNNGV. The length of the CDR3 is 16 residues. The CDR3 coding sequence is TGTGCCAGCAGCCTAGGACTAGCGGGAGGCACAGATACGCAGTATTTT. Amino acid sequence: CASSLGLAGGTDTQYF.

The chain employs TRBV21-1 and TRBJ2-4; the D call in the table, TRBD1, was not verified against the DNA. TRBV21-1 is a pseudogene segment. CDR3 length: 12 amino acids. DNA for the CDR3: TGTGCCAGCAGGGGACACGTTCACATTCAGTACTTC. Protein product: CASRGHVHIQYF.

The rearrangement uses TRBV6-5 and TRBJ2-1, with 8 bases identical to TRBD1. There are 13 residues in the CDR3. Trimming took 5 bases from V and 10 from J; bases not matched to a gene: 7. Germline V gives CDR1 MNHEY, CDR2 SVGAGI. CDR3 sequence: CASSPDREREQFF. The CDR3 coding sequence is TGTGCCAGCAGTCCGGACAGGGAGCGCGAGCAGTTCTTC.

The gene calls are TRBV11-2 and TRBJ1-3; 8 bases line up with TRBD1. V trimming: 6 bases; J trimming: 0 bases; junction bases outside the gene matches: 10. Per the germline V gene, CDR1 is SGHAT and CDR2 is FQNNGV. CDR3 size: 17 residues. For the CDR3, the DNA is TGTGCCAGCAGGACGCCGGGACAGGTGCCCTCTGGAAACACCATATATTTT. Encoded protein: CASRTPGQVPSGNTIYF.

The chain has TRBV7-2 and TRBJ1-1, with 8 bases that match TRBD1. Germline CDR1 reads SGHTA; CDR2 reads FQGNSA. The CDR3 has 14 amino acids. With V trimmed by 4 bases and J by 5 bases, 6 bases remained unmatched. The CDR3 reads CASSSRQGRTEAFF. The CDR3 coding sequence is TGTGCCAGCAGCTCTAGACAGGGGAGGACTGAAGCTTTCTTT.

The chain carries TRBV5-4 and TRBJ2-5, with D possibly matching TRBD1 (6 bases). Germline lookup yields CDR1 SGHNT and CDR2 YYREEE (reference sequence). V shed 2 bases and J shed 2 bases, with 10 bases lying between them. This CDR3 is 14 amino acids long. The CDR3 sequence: CASSFLGQQETQYF. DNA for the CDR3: TGTGCCAGCAGCTTCCTTGGACAGCAAGAGACCCAGTACTTC.